Following are 21 T cell receptor beta chains from one sample sequenced in a study of T cells in Graves' hyperthyroidism and ophthalmopathy. Template material for amplifying TCR beta CDR3 regions consisted of RNA transcripts. First-round RT-PCR targeting the TCR CDR3 was performed with the HTBI primer set. TCRdb called the multiplex PCR reads again in MiXCR, with one record for every CDR3 protein. The sample holds more than 500,000 distinct CDR3 sequences, 46% seen once. Sequences were obtained from peripheral blood or thyroid tissue (not recorded which). These receptors were obtained from an adult woman with Graves' disease, either hyperthyroidism or ophthalmopathy (not recorded which).

The table lists this clonotype with many counts. The V and J genes are TRBV5-6 and TRBJ2-7; TRBD1 aligns across 9 bases. Germline assignment: CDR1 SGHDT and CDR2 YYEEEE. Trimming took 0 bases from V and 3 from J; bases not matched to a gene: 4. This CDR3 comprises 15 residues. In DNA, the CDR3 is TGTGCCAGCAGCTTGGCGGGACAGGGCGACTACGAGCAGTACTTC. Its protein is CASSLAGQGDYEQYF.

This clonotype has a count of ten or more. The J gene is TRBJ2-5, the V gene TRBV2; weak D call: TRBD1 (6 bases). CDR1 is SNHLY, CDR2 FYNNEI, per germline. Between the trimmed V and J ends, which lost 6 bases and 5 bases, there was a span of 19 bases. The CDR3 has 15 residues. The CDR3 DNA reads as TGTGCCAGCAGCAGATACCACAGGGTTCGGGAGACCCAGTACTTC. As protein: CASSRYHRVRETQYF. Combining the CDR3 with reference TRBV2 and TRBJ2-5 gives the whole variable domain EPEVTQTPSHQVTQMGQEVILRCVPISNHLYFYWYRQILGQKVEFLVSFYNNEISEKSEIFDDQFSVERPDGSNFTLKIRSTKLEDSAMYFCASSRYHRVRETQYFGPGTRLLVL.

This clonotype was recorded many times. The V gene is TRBV29-1, the J gene TRBJ1-5, with D possibly TRBD1 on 6 matching bases. The germline V gene encodes CDR1 SQVTM and CDR2 ANQGSEA. Trimming removed 4 bases from V and 5 bases from J, with 9 bases in between. The CDR3 spans 12 residues. The CDR3 reads CSVAGADQPQHF. The CDR3 coding sequence is TGCAGCGTTGCGGGGGCCGATCAGCCCCAGCATTTT.

This clonotype occurred many times. Mismatch with germline at one junction end may stem from a read error. The J gene is TRBJ1-3, the V gene TRBV10-3; D uncertain. This CDR3 is built from 14 residues. Germline V CDR1 and CDR2: ENHRY, SYGVKD. The CDR3 DNA follows: TGTGCCAGCAGTGGTCGAAACTCTGGAAACACCATATATTTT. Translation gives CASSGRNSGNTIYF.

The chain couples TRBV29-1 to TRBJ2-2; 8 nucleotides line up with TRBD1. V was clipped by 6 bases and J by 5 bases; unmatched bases: 5. The CDR3 sequence is 13 residues long. Germline CDR1 SQVTM, CDR2 ANQGSEA. In nucleotides, the CDR3 is TGCAGCGTCCAAGACAGGGGTACCGGGGAGCTGTTTTTT. As protein: CSVQDRGTGELFF.

The genes are TRBV5-1 and TRBJ2-7; the D gene is possibly TRBD1 (5 bases). V gave up 1 base and J gave up 2 bases, with 10 bases separating them. The CDR3 length is 14 residues. In germline, CDR1 is SGHRS, CDR2 YFSETQ. CDR3 protein: CASSLKTAPYEQYF. CDR3 nucleotides: TGCGCCAGCAGCTTGAAGACAGCCCCCTACGAGCAGTACTTC. Based on the CDR3 plus reference TRBV5-1 and TRBJ2-7, the full variable domain is KAGVTQTPRYLIKTRGQQVTLSCSPISGHRSVSWYQQTPGQGLQFLFEYFSETQRNKGNFPGRFSGRQFSNSRSEMNVSTLELGDSALYLCASSLKTAPYEQYFGPGTRLTVT.

Worth noting for this clonotype: Since a much larger clone is just one base distant, this may be a read error. The rearrangement joins TRBV9 to TRBJ1-2, with 7 bases matching TRBD1. In germline, CDR1 is SGDLS, CDR2 YYNGEE. The CDR3 runs to 16 residues. CDR3 in DNA: TGTACCAGCAGCCCCCAGAGGGGGCTAGAAAACTATGGCTACACCTTC. This sequence encodes CTSSPQRGLENYGYTF.

The V call is TRBV24-1, the J call TRBJ1-2; 7 bases align to TRBD1. The V gene end was trimmed by 5 bases and the J gene end by 5 bases; junction bases not matched to a gene: 7. The CDR3 sequence is 14 residues long. Germline values: CDR1 KGHDR, CDR2 SFDVKD. CDR3 bases: TGTGCCACCAGTGGCGGGGGACAGAAATATGGCTACACCTTC. Protein: CATSGGGQKYGYTF.

The sample holds many counts of this clonotype. The chain combines TRBV9 with TRBJ2-7, with 8 nucleotides matching TRBD2. This CDR3 is built from 16 residues. V dropped 0 bases and J dropped 0; count of bases not matched to a gene: 5. Germline V lookup: CDR1 SGDLS, CDR2 YYNGEE. The CDR3 is CASSVELAGLSYEQYF. For the CDR3, the DNA is TGTGCCAGCAGCGTAGAGTTAGCGGGGCTCTCCTACGAGCAGTACTTC.

This chain connects TRBV29-1 to TRBJ2-5; possible D gene TRBD2, 6 bases. The end of the DNA is better explained by TRBJ2-1, so the J call may be wrong. The CDR3 spans 15 residues. The germline V gene encodes CDR1 SQVTM and CDR2 ANQGSEA. The CDR3 region has the DNA TGCAGCGTTGTCGGCGGGAACTCCCTATACAATGAGCAGTTCTTC. Protein product: CSVVGGNSLYNEQFF.

There are a few counts of this clonotype. This chain links TRBV9 with TRBJ1-6; D may be TRBD1 (5 bases). Trimming removed 2 bases from V and 8 bases from J, with 11 bases in between. The CDR3 loop spans 14 amino acids. CDR1 is SGDLS, CDR2 YYNGEE, per germline. The CDR3 DNA is TGTGCCAGCAGCGTTTCTGACAGCTATTCACCCCTCCACTTT. Its protein product is CASSVSDSYSPLHF.

V gene TRBV5-1 combines with J gene TRBJ1-3; D is undetermined. The CDR3 contains 12 residues. Germline V lookup: CDR1 SGHRS, CDR2 YFSETQ. V shed 6 bases and J shed 7 bases, with 11 bases lying between them. CDR3 nucleotide sequence: TGCGCCAGCACGGCCATGACGAACACCATATATTTT. Its translation: CASTAMTNTIYF.

This clonotype was seen repeatedly, ten times or more. The V and J genes are TRBV4-1 and TRBJ2-2; no definite D call. V lost 0 bases to trimming and J lost 6 bases, with 2 bases between them. The CDR3 length is 12 residues. From germline, CDR1 is MGHRA and CDR2 YSYEKL. The CDR3 loop reads CASSQDAGELFF. The CDR3, as DNA: TGCGCCAGCAGCCAAGATGCCGGGGAGCTGTTTTTT.

V usage is TRBV2 and J usage is TRBJ2-7, with D tentatively TRBD1 (5 bases). Looked up from germline, CDR1 is SNHLY and CDR2 is FYNNEI. The germline V and J ends were trimmed by 7 bases and 7 bases, with 20 bases remaining between them. The CDR3 loop spans 14 amino acids. This chain's CDR3 is CASKIAGHEGEQYF. The CDR3 nucleotides are TGTGCCAGCAAAATAGCAGGGCACGAAGGGGAGCAGTACTTC.

There are many counts of this clonotype. This rearrangement joins TRBV7-9 to TRBJ2-7, with no clear D. The V gene lost 5 bases and the J gene lost 3 bases, with 17 bases spanning the gap. The germline CDR1 and CDR2 sequences are SEHNR and FQNEAQ (reference sequence). The CDR3 covers 15 residues. CDR3 sequence (DNA): TGTGCCAGCAGCCCCCACGGTCAGCGCGTCTACGAGCAGTACTTC. Its protein is CASSPHGQRVYEQYF.

This clonotype was counted a few times. This chain joins TRBV6-6 and TRBJ2-7; no clear D gene. This CDR3 region has 16 residues. V lost 0 bases and J 3 bases, leaving 15 bases between the germline ends. The germline V gene encodes CDR1 MNHNY and CDR2 SVGAGI (reference sequence). This CDR3 is CASSYSLGSSSYEQYF. In nucleotides, the CDR3 is TGTGCCAGCAGTTACTCCCTCGGGTCATCGAGCTACGAGCAGTACTTC.

V and J are TRBV14 and TRBJ2-6, with D perhaps TRBD2 (6 bases). CDR3 length: 18 amino acids. The V gene lost 1 base and the J gene lost 4 bases, with 17 bases spanning the gap. Germline assignment: CDR1 SGHDN and CDR2 FVKESK. In DNA form, the CDR3 reads TGTGCCAGCAGCCAAGTGGGAGGCTTTAACACCGGGGCCAACGTCCTGACTTTC. As protein: CASSQVGGFNTGANVLTF.

Remarks on this clonotype: A read error may be the cause here, since a much bigger clone is one base away. The CDR3 coding sequence is TGTGCCATCACGGACAGTCTTCAAGAGACCCAGTACTTC. Translated: CAITDSLQETQYF. The rearrangement links TRBV10-3 to TRBJ2-5; D possibly corresponds to TRBD1 (6 bases). Germline assignment: CDR1 ENHRY and CDR2 SYGVKD. The CDR3 has 13 amino acids. V dropped 7 bases and J dropped 2 bases, with 11 bases sitting between them.

Concerning this clonotype: At one end the junction does not follow the germline gene, possibly because of a read error. The chain joins TRBV12-3 or TRBV12-4 to TRBJ1-1; 10 bases map to TRBD1. This CDR3 spans 14 amino acids. This chain's CDR3 is CAGSLRTGGTEAFF. The CDR3, as DNA: TGTGCCGGCAGTTTGCGGACAGGGGGTACTGAAGCTTTCTTT.

This clonotype was seen ten or more times. J is TRBJ2-2 and V is TRBV7-2; no clear D. Trimming stripped 5 bases from V and 6 bases from J, with 19 bases between. This CDR3 has 16 residues. Germline CDR1 and CDR2: SGHTA and FQGNSA. Here the CDR3 reads CASSKDWAGVPGELFF. CDR3 DNA: TGTGCCAGCAGCAAAGACTGGGCTGGGGTCCCCGGGGAGCTGTTTTTT. Filled out from reference TRBV7-2 and TRBJ2-2, the complete variable domain reads GAGVSQSPSNKVTEKGKDVELRCDPISGHTALYWYRQSLGQGLEFLIYFQGNSAPDKSGLPSDRFSAERTGGSVSTLTIQRTQQEDSAVYLCASSKDWAGVPGELFFGEGSRLTVL.

For this clonotype: One end of the junction is discordant with germline, which a read error may explain. This chain joins TRBV7-2 and TRBJ1-1, with a weak D call TRBD1 (5 bases). CDR3 length: 15 residues. The germline gives CDR1 SGHTA, CDR2 FQGNSA. The CDR3 bases are TGTGCCAGCAGCCCTCAGCAGGGCACGATCACTGAAGCTCTCTTT. Its translation is CASSPQQGTITEALF.